The 13 T cell receptor beta chains reported below all come from one sample, sequenced in a study of CXCR3-negative and CXCR3-positive naive CD8 T cells. UMI-labeled TRB cDNA libraries were prepared by 5' RACE. Reanalyzing the 5' RACE reads, TCRdb keeps one entry per CDR3 protein, without DNA. The clone table shows 25,000 to 35,000 distinct CDR3 sequences, with the ten largest holding more than 8.5%. Sample: memory CD8+ T cells from blood. The receptors originated from a human donor in good health. Some clones in this sample may be carry-over from other donors' samples.

V usage is TRBV7-9 and J usage is TRBJ2-1; the D call of TRBD1 rests on TCRdb alone, since no DNA is present to check it. The CDR3 sequence is 15 residues long. The germline V gene encodes CDR1 SEHNR and CDR2 FQNEAQ (reference sequence). The CDR3: CASSSLRGPYNEQFF.

V is TRBV18 and J is TRBJ2-3; TCRdb's D call, TRBD2, is unchecked because there is no DNA. CDR1 is KGHSH, CDR2 LQKENI, per germline. This CDR3 has 12 residues. CDR3 sequence: CASSPLGEAQYF.

This chain uses TRBV6-2 or TRBV6-3 with TRBJ2-2; the TCRdb D gene call, TRBD1, has no DNA to confirm it. The germline gives CDR1 MNHEY, CDR2 SVGEGT. The CDR3 consists of 16 residues. Here the CDR3 reads CASSETGTGGSGELFF.

The chain recombines TRBV7-3 with TRBJ1-1. The CDR3 extends over 13 amino acids. Germline V CDR1 and CDR2: SGHTA, FQGTGA. CDR3 sequence reads: CASSFEVNTEAFF.

The chain uses TRBV7-3 and TRBJ2-6. The CDR3 has 18 residues. CDR1 is SGHTA, CDR2 FQGTGA, per germline. CDR3 amino acids: CASSAQIRLYSGANVLTF.

The chain employs TRBV28 and TRBJ2-5; the TCRdb call, TRBD2, lacks DNA for checking. Germline CDR1 is MDHEN and CDR2 is SYDVKM. The CDR3 length is 16 residues. CDR3 region: CASSLRLAGVQETQYF. The complete variable domain, with remaining parts taken from reference TRBV28 and TRBJ2-5, reads DVKVTQSSRYLVKRTGEKVFLECVQDMDHENMFWYRQDPGLGLRLIYFSYDVKMKEKGDIPEGYSVSREKKERFSLILESASTNQTSMYLCASSLRLAGVQETQYFGPGTRLLVL.

The chain couples TRBV15 to TRBJ2-1; TCRdb's D call of TRBD1 is untestable without DNA. From germline, CDR1 is LNHNV and CDR2 YYDKDF (reference sequence). There are 13 residues in the CDR3. The CDR3 sequence: CATGTRVHNEQFF.

V and J are TRBV29-1 and TRBJ2-2. The germline V gene encodes CDR1 SQVTM and CDR2 ANQGSEA. The CDR3 is 15 residues long. The CDR3 here is CSVEPQVGNTGELFF.

The CDR3 is CASSFYRTSTDTQYF. The genes are TRBV7-2 and TRBJ2-3; TCRdb names TRBD1, which stays unverified in the absence of DNA. There are 15 residues in the CDR3. Per germline, CDR1 SGHTA and CDR2 FQGNSA.

The rearrangement links TRBV7-2 to TRBJ1-4; lacking DNA, the TRBD1 call made by TCRdb goes unchecked. This CDR3 has 17 residues. Germline loops: CDR1 SGHTA, CDR2 FQGNSA. The CDR3 sequence: CASSLGPPGPYNEILFF. Combining the CDR3 with reference TRBV7-2 and TRBJ1-4 gives the whole variable domain GAGVSQSPSNKVTEKGKDVELRCDPISGHTALYWYRQSLGQGLEFLIYFQGNSAPDKSGLPSDRFSAERTGGSVSTLTIQRTQQEDSAVYLCASSLGPPGPYNEILFFGSGTQLSVL.

The chain employs TRBV9 and TRBJ2-1; no DNA is available, so the TRBD1 call from TCRdb remains unchecked. The germline V gene has CDR1 SGDLS and CDR2 YYNGEE. The CDR3 has 14 amino acids. This CDR3 reads CASSVFAGDNEQFF.

The rearrangement joins TRBV7-3 to TRBJ2-3; there is no DNA to check the TCRdb D call of TRBD2. CDR1 SGHTA and CDR2 FQGTGA come from the germline V gene. The CDR3 is 16 amino acids. The CDR3 here is CASSPIWRVNTDTQYF.

The CDR3 is CASSQDQDEQYF. The rearrangement joins TRBV3-1 to TRBJ2-7. This CDR3 region has 12 residues. The germline CDR1 and CDR2 sequences are LGHDT and YNNKEL (reference sequence).